This T cell receptor beta chain stems from a study of blood T cell repertoires in COVID-19. Background on the study: Sources were T cells, B-cell-depleted T cells, or PBMCs; the material itself was cDNA or gDNA.

Authors' methods: Estimates of nucleated cell counts were drawn from the amplification of reference gene primers. The method was immunoSEQ multiplex PCR; TCRdb's version includes in-frame clones alone and lacks a portion of them. V, J and clone size are those of that table, while D and trimming were read from the DNA. This table holds fewer than 150,000 clones, roughly 87% found once. With 0 bases removed from V and 4 bases from J, the gap between germline ends came to 10 bases. Germline V gene sequence: CDR1 SGHNT, CDR2 YYREEE (reference sequence). The CDR3 has 14 residues. This chain uses TRBV5-4 with TRBJ1-1; D might be TRBD1 (5 bases). Sequences were obtained from PBMCs or T cells enriched from blood (not recorded which). This sequence was found in a man under 40 who had recovered from COVID-19. CDR3 sequence reads: CASSLEQESTEAFF. The CDR3 nucleotides read TGTGCCAGCAGCTTGGAACAGGAAAGCACTGAAGCTTTCTTT. Looking up the rest from reference TRBV5-4 and TRBJ1-1 gives the full variable domain: ETGVTQSPTHLIKTRGQQVTLRCSSQSGHNTVSWYQQALGQGPQFIFQYYREEENGRGNFPPRFSGLQFPNYSSELNVNALELDDSALYLCASSLEQESTEAFFGQGTRLTVV.